This T cell receptor beta chain was obtained from a study of cytomegalovirus exposure and HLA in healthy donors (dated 2017 in TCRdb). The study in broad terms: A later analysis indicated that the 90 to 150 validation repertoires were generated on the platform also employed for the approximately 700 repertoires of the first cohort. The study was designed to test whether signatures of past pathogen exposure could be identified by cataloging public T cell receptors. Besides the first cohort of about 730 subjects, a separate validation cohort made up of roughly 120 different subjects was used. To predict cytomegalovirus infection status, the study combined high-throughput TCR immunosequencing, statistical association of individual TCRs with disease status, and machine learning.

Library generation was performed with the immunoSEQ multiplex PCR assay. Per the source publication's procedure: To diagnose cytomegalovirus status from the catalog of TCR beta chain sequences, a statistical classification framework was built. This is the immuneACCESS table as TCRdb keeps it, with only in-frame sequences that have V and J called. A part of the clones is gone; compared with another copy, unresolved V genes explain less than half, and the rest is unexplained. The DNA gave D and trimming, while V, J and clone size come from that table. The sample table holds around 52,000 clones, of which 80% to 95% were seen once. Of the sample, roughly 5.2% falls within the top ten clones. Beyond this particular receptor, the publication reports: In a later analysis, TCRs clustered in the first cohort were found to also tend to co-occur in the 110 or so validation repertoires, with 94% of cluster scores above 0. In the study, some 160 TCR beta chains were listed as associated with cytomegalovirus. The authors suggested that the approach could potentially be extended to other disease states and immunological phenotypes. A later analysis lacked HLA typing for the validation cohort, so it scored co-occurrence in that cohort across all 120 or so repertoires. Most TCR sequences were observed very rarely across donors, whereas some public TCRs were present in many individuals. A few of the identified cytomegalovirus-associated TCR beta chains were confirmed in vitro to be specific for cytomegalovirus antigens. In both the original and validation cohorts, the classifier was reported to diagnose cytomegalovirus status with high specificity and sensitivity.

Germline trimming: 7 bases from V, 8 bases from J; junction bases outside gene matches: 8. The germline V gene encodes CDR1 GTSNPN and CDR2 SVGIG (reference sequence). The CDR3 covers 13 residues, taking in both the cysteine and the phenylalanine. Only the CDR3 portion is preserved as DNA: 39 bases, with reading frame beginning at the first base. The donors were included in the validation cohort of some 120 subjects, a group kept apart from the approximately 700-subject first cohort. As to this clone: It has no known antigen specificity. Base qualities are not recorded, but no much larger clone differs from it by a single base.

The rearrangement combines TRBV30 with TRBJ1-4, with 9 central nucleotides matching TRBD1. The TCR was taken from a woman aged 18-30 years in good health and CMV-seronegative. Sequencing was carried out using PBMCs. The CDR3 in this case is CASRGQGREKLFF. The DNA sequence is TGTGCCTCCCGGGGACAGGGACGGGAAAAACTGTTTTTT.